This T cell receptor beta chain was identified during a study of spatial heterogeneity in lung cancer. In germline, CDR1 is DFQATT, CDR2 SNEGSKA (reference sequence). With 1 base removed from V and 1 base from J, the gap between germline ends came to 14 bases. This CDR3 comprises 16 residues. In the library, each TCR cDNA molecule bore its own unique molecular identifier. Each CDR3 protein is one row after TCRdb ran MiXCR on the 5' RACE reads. The data contain about 3,800 distinct CDR3 sequences, approximately 8% of them singletons. Regarding time point: sample taken at primary tumor resection. TCRs were sequenced from unsorted whole RNA of tumor, nontumor lung or PBMC. This clonotype was picked up many times.

The chain uses TRBV20-1 and TRBJ2-1; no definite D call. The source material was PBMCs, sampled at surgery. The receptor was isolated from a female donor with early-stage non-small cell lung cancer. CDR3 DNA sequence: TGCAGTGCTAGAGCTCGAACTGGCGGTTCCTACAATGAGCAGTTCTTC. Its translation is CSARARTGGSYNEQFF.